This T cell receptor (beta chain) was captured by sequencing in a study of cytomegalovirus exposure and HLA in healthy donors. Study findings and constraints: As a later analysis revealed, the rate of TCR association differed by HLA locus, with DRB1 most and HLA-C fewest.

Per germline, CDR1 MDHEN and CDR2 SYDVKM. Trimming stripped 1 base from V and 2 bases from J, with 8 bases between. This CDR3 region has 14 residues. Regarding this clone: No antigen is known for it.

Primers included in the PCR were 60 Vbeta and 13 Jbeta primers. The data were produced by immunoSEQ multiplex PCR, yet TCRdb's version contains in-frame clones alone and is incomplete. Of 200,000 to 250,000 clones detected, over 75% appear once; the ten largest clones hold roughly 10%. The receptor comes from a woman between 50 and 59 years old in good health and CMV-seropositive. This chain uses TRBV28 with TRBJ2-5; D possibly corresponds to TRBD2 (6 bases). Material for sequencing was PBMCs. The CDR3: CASSLSGEQETQYF. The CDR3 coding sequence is TGTGCCAGCAGTTTATCGGGGGAACAAGAGACCCAGTACTTC.